This TCR beta chain was captured in a study of metastatic and nonmetastatic thyroid tumors. Study in general: Malignant and benign thyroid patients had repertoires compared in peripheral blood and tumor or nodule tissue.

This clone was detected ten times or more. In the source study's methods: It was from CDR3 differences across clinicopathological groups that a distant-metastasis classifier for papillary thyroid cancer was built. TCRdb re-analyzed the PCR reads using MiXCR. For this entry, the V and J calls and clone size follow TCRdb and not the study's own pipeline. This sample has 5,000 to 6,500 clones, with 37% found just once. This CDR3 has 13 residues. Deletions cut 1 base from V and 5 bases from J, with 8 bases between. Germline V gene data show CDR1 as KGHSH and CDR2 as LQKENI. No treatment had been given to any patient before thyroid surgery.

This clonotype originated in a male donor with papillary thyroid cancer or a benign thyroid nodule (not recorded which). Some clones in this sample may be carry-over from other donors' samples. The source material was tumor tissue. This chain links TRBV18 with TRBJ2-5, with a tentative D call TRBD1 (5 bases). The CDR3 coding sequence is TGTGCCAGCTCACCACGGGGCGATGAGACCCAGTACTTC. This sequence encodes CASSPRGDETQYF.